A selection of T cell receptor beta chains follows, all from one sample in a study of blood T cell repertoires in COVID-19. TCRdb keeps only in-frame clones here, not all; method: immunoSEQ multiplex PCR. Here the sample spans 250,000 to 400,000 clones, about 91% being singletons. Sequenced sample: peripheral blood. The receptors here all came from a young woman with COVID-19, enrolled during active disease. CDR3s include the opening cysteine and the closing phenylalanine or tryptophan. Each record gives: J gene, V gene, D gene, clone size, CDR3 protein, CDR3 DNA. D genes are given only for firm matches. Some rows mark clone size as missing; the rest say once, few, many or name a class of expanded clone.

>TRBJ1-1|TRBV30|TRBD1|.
CAWLQGVTEAFF
TGTGCCTGGCTACAGGGGGTCACTGAAGCTTTCTTT
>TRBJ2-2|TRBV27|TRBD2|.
CASSFTSGGPNTGELFF
TGTGCCAGCAGTTTTACTAGCGGGGGCCCTAACACCGGGGAGCTGTTTTTT
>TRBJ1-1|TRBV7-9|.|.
CASSLAGQPKAFF
TGTGCCAGCAGCTTAGCGGGGCAGCCGAAAGCTTTCTTT
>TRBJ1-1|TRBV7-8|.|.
CASSYRALNTEAFF
TGTGCCAGCAGCTACAGGGCCTTGAACACTGAAGCTTTCTTT
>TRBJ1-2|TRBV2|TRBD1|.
CASRGIPGQGKKGYTF
TGTGCCAGCAGAGGTATCCCGGGACAGGGGAAAAAGGGCTACACCTTC
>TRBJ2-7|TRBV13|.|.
CASSLAFYEQYF
TGTGCCAGCAGCTTAGCTTTCTACGAGCAGTACTTC
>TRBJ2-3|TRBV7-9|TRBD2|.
CASSQGTSTFPQYF
TGTGCCAGCAGCCAAGGGACTAGCACATTTCCGCAGTATTTT
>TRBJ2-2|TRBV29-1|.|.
CSVERRSNTGELFF
TGCAGCGTTGAGAGGCGGTCGAACACCGGGGAGCTGTTTTTT
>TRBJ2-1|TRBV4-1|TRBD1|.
CASSQLGGHNEQFF
TGCGCCAGCAGCCAATTAGGGGGCCACAATGAGCAGTTCTTC
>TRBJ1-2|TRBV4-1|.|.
CASSQAIQAPSYGYTF
TGCGCCAGCAGCCAAGCCATACAGGCCCCCAGTTATGGCTACACCTTC
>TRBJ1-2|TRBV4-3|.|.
CASSQEVGALGGYTF
TGCGCCAGCAGCCAAGAAGTAGGGGCACTGGGGGGCTACACCTTC
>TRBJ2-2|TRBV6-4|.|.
CASSRDWAGELFF
TGTGCCAGCAGCAGGGATTGGGCCGGGGAGCTGTTTTTT
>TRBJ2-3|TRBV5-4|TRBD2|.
CASSSGLAGSLTDTQYF
TGTGCCAGCAGCTCAGGACTAGCGGGGAGCCTCACAGATACGCAGTATTTT
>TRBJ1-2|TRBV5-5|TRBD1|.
CASSPEGQYGYTF
TGTGCCAGCAGCCCGGAGGGACAGTATGGCTACACCTTC
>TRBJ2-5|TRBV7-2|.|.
CASSLQGLGETQYF
TGTGCCAGCAGCCTCCAGGGTTTGGGAGAGACCCAGTACTTC
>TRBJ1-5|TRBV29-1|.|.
CSVEVVGGQPQHF
TGCAGCGTTGAAGTCGTAGGGGGTCAGCCCCAGCATTTT
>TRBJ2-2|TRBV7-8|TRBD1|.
CASSDDRATGELFF
TGTGCCAGCAGCGACGACAGGGCCACCGGGGAGCTGTTTTTT
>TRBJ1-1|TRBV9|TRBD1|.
CASSPGTGPNTEAFF
TGTGCCAGCAGCCCTGGGACAGGGCCAAACACTGAAGCTTTCTTT
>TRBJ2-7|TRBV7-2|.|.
CASSLAIAGGRGYEQYF
TGTGCCAGCAGCTTAGCGATTGCCGGGGGAAGGGGCTACGAGCAGTACTTC
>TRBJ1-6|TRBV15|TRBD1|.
CATSRVAGQGNSPLHF
TGTGCCACCAGCAGAGTCGCTGGACAGGGAAATTCACCCCTCCACTTT
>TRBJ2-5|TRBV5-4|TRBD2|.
CASSFGGGAAETQYF
TGTGCCAGCAGCTTTGGCGGGGGGGCGGCAGAGACCCAGTACTTC
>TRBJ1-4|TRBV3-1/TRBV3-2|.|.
CASSQEAGNEKLFF
TGTGCCAGCAGCCAAGAGGCAGGAAACGAAAAACTGTTTTTT
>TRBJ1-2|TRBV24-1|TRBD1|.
CATSDAGTANYGYTF
TGTGCCACCAGTGATGCCGGGACAGCTAACTATGGCTACACCTTC
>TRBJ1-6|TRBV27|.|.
CASSLSISSYNSPLHF
TGTGCCAGCAGTTTATCTATTAGCTCCTATAATTCACCCCTCCACTTT
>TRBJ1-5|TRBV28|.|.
CASRGGARGNQPQHF
TGTGCCAGCAGAGGGGGGGCGCGGGGCAATCAGCCCCAGCATTTT
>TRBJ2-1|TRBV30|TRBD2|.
CAWSPGTSTHNEQFF
TGTGCCTGGAGTCCCGGGACTAGCACACACAATGAGCAGTTCTTC
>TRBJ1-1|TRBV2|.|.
CASRGTSGNTEAFF
TGTGCCAGCAGAGGTACGTCGGGAAACACTGAAGCTTTCTTT
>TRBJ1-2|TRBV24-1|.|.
CATSDSSGTGGSYTF
TGTGCCACCAGTGATTCCTCCGGGACCGGCGGGAGCTACACCTTC
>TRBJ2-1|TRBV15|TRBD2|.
CATSREPAGVYNEQFF
TGTGCCACCAGCAGAGAACCAGCGGGGGTATACAATGAGCAGTTCTTC
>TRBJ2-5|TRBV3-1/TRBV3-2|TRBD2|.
CASSLAGAETQYF
TGTGCCAGCAGCCTAGCGGGGGCTGAGACCCAGTACTTC
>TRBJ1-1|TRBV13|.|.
CASSPVRSGTEAFF
TGTGCCAGCAGCCCGGTCCGGAGTGGGACTGAAGCTTTCTTT
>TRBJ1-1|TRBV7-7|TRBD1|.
CASSREGQGRWMNTEAFF
TGTGCCAGCAGCCGAGAGGGACAGGGGAGATGGATGAACACTGAAGCTTTCTTT
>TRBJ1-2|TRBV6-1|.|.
CASSEAPGNGYTF
TGTGCCAGCAGTGAAGCCCCCGGGAATGGCTACACCTTC
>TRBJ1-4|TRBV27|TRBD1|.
CASSRRGLNEKLFF
TGTGCCAGCAGCAGAAGGGGGCTTAATGAAAAACTGTTTTTT
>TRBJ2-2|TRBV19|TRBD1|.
CASKGGQGLNTGELFF
TGTGCCAGTAAAGGCGGACAGGGTCTAAACACCGGGGAGCTGTTTTTT
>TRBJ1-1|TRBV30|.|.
CAWSPYRGGNVGEAFF
TGTGCCTGGAGTCCCTACAGAGGAGGGAACGTGGGTGAAGCTTTCTTT
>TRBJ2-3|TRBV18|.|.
CASSPLREDTQYF
TGTGCCAGCTCGCCACTACGGGAAGATACGCAGTATTTT
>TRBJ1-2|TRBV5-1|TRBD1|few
CASSSRDSYGYTF
TGCGCCAGCAGCTCCCGGGACAGCTATGGCTACACCTTC
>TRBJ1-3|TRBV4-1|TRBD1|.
CASSQAGRGPLGGNTIYF
TGCGCCAGCAGCCAAGCGGGAAGGGGGCCGCTTGGTGGAAACACCATATATTTT
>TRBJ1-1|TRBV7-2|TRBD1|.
CASSLQGQQMNTEAFF
TGTGCCAGCAGCCTACAGGGACAGCAGATGAACACTGAAGCTTTCTTT
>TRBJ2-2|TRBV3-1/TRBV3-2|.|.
CASSPGSRTGELFF
TGTGCCAGCAGCCCGGGGTCACGGACCGGGGAGCTGTTTTTT
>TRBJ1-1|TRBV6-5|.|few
CASRLTGSNTEAFF
TGTGCCAGCAGACTGACAGGCTCGAACACTGAAGCTTTCTTT
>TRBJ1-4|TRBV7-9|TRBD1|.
CASSLGTGVEKLFF
TGTGCCAGCAGCTTAGGGACAGGGGTCGAAAAACTGTTTTTT
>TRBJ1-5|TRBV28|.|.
CASSRRKQGQPQHF
TGTGCCAGCAGTCGGAGGAAACAGGGTCAGCCCCAGCATTTT
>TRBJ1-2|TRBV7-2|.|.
CASSLANRPRSAWYGYTF
TGTGCCAGCAGCTTAGCAAACAGGCCCAGAAGCGCTTGGTATGGCTACACCTTC
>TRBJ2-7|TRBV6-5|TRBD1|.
CASAGQGTVVSEQYF
TGTGCCAGCGCGGGACAGGGGACAGTAGTTAGCGAGCAGTACTTC
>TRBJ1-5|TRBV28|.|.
CASSLIDSNQPQHF
TGTGCCAGCAGTTTAATAGATAGCAATCAGCCCCAGCATTTT
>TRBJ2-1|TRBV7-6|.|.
CASSPGIGGPYNEQFF
TGTGCCAGCAGCCCGGGCATCGGAGGGCCCTACAATGAGCAGTTCTTC
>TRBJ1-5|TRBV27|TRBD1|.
CASSPRDRSLMGNQPQHF
TGTGCCAGCAGTCCCCGGGACAGATCATTAATGGGCAATCAGCCCCAGCATTTT
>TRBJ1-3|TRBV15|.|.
CATSRDRRNTIYF
TGTGCCACCAGCAGAGATCGGAGGAACACCATATATTTT
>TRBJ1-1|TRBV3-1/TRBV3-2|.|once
CASSLRGVRDEAFF
TGTGCCAGCAGCCTCCGGGGGGTCAGAGATGAAGCTTTCTTT
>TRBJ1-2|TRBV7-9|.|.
CASSPPIAGEGYGYTF
TGTGCCAGCAGCCCCCCCATCGCGGGTGAGGGCTATGGCTACACCTTC
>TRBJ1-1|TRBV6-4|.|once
CASSDSAGVNTEAFF
TGTGCCAGCAGTGACTCGGCAGGGGTGAACACTGAAGCTTTCTTT
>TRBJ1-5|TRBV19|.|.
CASSQGVGFQPQHF
TGTGCCAGTAGTCAAGGGGTCGGGTTTCAGCCCCAGCATTTT
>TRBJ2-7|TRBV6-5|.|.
CASSYSGFKPYEQYF
TGTGCCAGCAGTTACTCGGGCTTCAAGCCCTACGAGCAGTACTTC
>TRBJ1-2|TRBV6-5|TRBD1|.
CASSNRGGRGYGYTF
TGTGCCAGCAGCAACAGGGGGGGGCGAGGCTATGGCTACACCTTC
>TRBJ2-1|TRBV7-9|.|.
CASSRAHRDLDNEQFF
TGTGCCAGCAGCAGGGCCCACCGGGACTTAGACAATGAGCAGTTCTTC